These T cell receptor beta chains were read from a single sample in a study of blood T cells in healthy people across ages. TCRdb analysed the 5' RACE reads with MiXCR anew, one entry per CDR3 protein. This sample has about 1.1 million distinct CDR3 sequences, with less than 45% found just once. The specimen sequenced was blood. The source of these receptors is a young man in good health. The conserved cysteine and the conserved F or W are not part of the CDR3 here. Each record gives: V gene, CDR3 protein.

>TRBV14
ASSPRTGGGYT
>TRBV7-2
ASSPISTDTQY
>TRBV20-1
GARDPAKNIQY
>TRBV6-5
ATRGASYNEQF
>TRBV7-2
ASSFKTGQNYNEQF
>TRBV4-3
ASSQGGRGALNEQF
>TRBV20-1
SAREIETSVVGDTQY
>TRBV4-1
ASSQDRQGRGYT
>TRBV20-1
RARDNSNEQF
>TRBV4-2
ASSQGSEQY
>TRBV12-5
ASGLAPDREVEQF
>TRBV28
ASSSPGQGASEAF
>TRBV20-1
SARDFQGVMDTGELF
>TRBV12-3/TRBV12-4
ASSLFQGGYYEQY
>TRBV6-5
VSSRSGNPYNEQF
>TRBV4-2
ASSQVGSGASTDTQY
>TRBV6-5
ASSSQPGSTPAEQY
>TRBV19
ASRRQGIGTDTQY